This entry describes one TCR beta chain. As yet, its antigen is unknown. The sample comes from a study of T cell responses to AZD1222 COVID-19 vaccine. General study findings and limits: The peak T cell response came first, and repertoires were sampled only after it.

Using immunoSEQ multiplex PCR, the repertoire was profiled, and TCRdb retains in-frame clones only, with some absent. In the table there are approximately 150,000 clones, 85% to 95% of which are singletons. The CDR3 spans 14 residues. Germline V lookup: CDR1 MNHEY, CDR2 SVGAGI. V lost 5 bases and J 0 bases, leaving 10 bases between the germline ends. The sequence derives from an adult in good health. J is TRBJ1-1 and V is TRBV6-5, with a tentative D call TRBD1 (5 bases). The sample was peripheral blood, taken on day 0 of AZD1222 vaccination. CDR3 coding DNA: TGTGCCAGCAGTCACCGGGACTTGAACACTGAAGCTTTCTTT. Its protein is CASSHRDLNTEAFF.